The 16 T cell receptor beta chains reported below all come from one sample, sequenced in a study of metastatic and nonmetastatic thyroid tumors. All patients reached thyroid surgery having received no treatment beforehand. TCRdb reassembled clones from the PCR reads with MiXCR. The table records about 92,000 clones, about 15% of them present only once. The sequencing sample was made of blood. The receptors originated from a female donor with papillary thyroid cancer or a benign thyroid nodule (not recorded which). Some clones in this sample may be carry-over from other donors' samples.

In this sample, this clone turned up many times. CDR3 amino acids: CASSLGGVYCEQYF. The CDR3 DNA follows: TGTGCCAGCAGTTTGGGGGGAGTATACTGCGAGCAGTACTTC. The V gene is TRBV28, the J gene TRBJ2-7; tentatively, D is TRBD2 (6 bases). The CDR3 runs to 14 residues. V lost 3 bases, J lost 6 bases, and 15 bases lay in between. Germline values: CDR1 MDHEN, CDR2 SYDVKM. The whole variable domain, filled in from reference TRBV28 and TRBJ2-7, reads DVKVTQSSRYLVKRTGEKVFLECVQDMDHENMFWYRQDPGLGLRLIYFSYDVKMKEKGDIPEGYSVSREKKERFSLILESASTNQTSMYLCASSLGGVYCEQYFGPGTRLTVT.

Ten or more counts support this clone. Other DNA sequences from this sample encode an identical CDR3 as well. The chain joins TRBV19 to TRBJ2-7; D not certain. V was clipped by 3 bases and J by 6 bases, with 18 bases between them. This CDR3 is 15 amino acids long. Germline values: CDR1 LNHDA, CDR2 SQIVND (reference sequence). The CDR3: CASSINGLNGVEQYF. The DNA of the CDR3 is TGTGCCAGTAGTATCAATGGCCTGAACGGTGTCGAGCAGTACTTC.

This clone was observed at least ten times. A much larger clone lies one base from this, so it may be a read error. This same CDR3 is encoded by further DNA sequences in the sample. In DNA form, the CDR3 reads TGTGCCAGCAAGAGGGGCAGGGCCAGCACCGGGGAGCTGTTTTTT. Translation: CASKRGRASTGELFF. The chain uses TRBV2 and TRBJ2-2; D possibly uses TRBD1 or TRBD2 (5 bases each). Germline loops: CDR1 SNHLY, CDR2 FYNNEI. The germline V and J ends were trimmed by 7 bases and 4 bases, with 16 bases remaining between them. The CDR3 is 15 residues long.

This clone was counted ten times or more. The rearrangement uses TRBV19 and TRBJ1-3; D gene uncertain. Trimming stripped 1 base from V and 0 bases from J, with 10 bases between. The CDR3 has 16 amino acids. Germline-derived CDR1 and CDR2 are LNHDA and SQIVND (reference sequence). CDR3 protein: CASSIGLVFSGNTIYF. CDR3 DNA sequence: TGTGCCAGTAGTATAGGACTCGTGTTCTCTGGAAACACCATATATTTT.

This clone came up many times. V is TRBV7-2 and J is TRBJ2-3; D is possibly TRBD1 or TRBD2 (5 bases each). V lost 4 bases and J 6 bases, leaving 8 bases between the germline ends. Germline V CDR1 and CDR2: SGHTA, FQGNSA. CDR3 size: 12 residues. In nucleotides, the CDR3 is TGTGCCAGCAGCTGGGGCGGGGATACGCAGTATTTT. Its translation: CASSWGGDTQYF.

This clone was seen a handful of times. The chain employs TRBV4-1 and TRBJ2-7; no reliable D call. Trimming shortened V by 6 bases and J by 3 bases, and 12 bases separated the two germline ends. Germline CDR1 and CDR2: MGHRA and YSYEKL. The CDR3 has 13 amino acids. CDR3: CASSPASFYEQYF. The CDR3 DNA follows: TGCGCCAGCAGTCCCGCATCCTTCTACGAGCAGTACTTC.

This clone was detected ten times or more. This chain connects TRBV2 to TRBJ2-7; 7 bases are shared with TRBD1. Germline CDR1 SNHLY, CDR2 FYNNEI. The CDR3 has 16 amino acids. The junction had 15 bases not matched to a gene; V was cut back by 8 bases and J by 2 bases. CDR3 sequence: CASLKPRDSPTYEQYF. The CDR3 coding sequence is TGTGCCAGCCTTAAACCACGGGACAGTCCCACCTACGAGCAGTACTTC.

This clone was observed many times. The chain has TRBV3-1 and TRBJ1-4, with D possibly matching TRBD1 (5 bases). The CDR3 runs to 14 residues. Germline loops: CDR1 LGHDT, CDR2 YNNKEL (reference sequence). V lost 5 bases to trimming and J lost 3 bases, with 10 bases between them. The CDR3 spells CASSAGPSNEKLFF. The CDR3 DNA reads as TGTGCCAGCAGCGCAGGGCCTTCTAATGAAAAACTGTTTTTT.

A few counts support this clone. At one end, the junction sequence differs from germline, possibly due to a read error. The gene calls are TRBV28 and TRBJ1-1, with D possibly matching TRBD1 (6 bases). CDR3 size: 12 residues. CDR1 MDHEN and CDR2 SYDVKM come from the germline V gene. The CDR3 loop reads CASSQLGGEASF. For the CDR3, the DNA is TGTGCCAGCAGCCAACTAGGGGGGGAAGCTTCCTTT.

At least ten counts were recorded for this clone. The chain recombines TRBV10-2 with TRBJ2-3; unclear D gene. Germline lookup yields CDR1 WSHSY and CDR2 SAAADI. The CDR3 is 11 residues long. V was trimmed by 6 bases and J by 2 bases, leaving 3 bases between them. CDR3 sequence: CASRHTDTQYF. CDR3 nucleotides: TGCGCCAGCAGGCACACAGATACGCAGTATTTT.

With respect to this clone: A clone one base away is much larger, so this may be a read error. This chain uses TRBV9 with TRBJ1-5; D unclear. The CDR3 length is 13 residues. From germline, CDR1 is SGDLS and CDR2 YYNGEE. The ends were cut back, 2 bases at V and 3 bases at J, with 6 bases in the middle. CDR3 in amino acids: CASSVFPNQPQHF. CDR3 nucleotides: TGTGCCAGCAGCGTGTTCCCCAATCAGCCCCAGCATTTT.

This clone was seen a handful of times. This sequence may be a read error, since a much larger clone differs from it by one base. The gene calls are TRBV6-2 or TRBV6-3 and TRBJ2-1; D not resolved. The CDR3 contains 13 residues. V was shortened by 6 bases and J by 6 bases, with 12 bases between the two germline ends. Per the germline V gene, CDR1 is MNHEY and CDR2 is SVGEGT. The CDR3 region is CASRTVIVNEQFF. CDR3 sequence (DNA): TGTGCCAGCAGGACGGTCATAGTCAATGAGCAGTTCTTC.

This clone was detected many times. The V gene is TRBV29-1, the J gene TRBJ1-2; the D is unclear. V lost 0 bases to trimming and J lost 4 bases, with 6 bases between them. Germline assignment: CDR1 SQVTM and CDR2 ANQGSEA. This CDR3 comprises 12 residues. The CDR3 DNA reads TGCAGCGTTGAAGAGGAGGCCTATGGCTACACCTTC. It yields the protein CSVEEEAYGYTF.

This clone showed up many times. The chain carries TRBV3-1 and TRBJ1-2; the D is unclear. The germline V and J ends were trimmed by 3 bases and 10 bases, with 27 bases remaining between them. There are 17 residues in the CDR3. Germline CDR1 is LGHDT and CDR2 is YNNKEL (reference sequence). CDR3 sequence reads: CASSHPRGRVSSPDYTF. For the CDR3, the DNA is TGTGCCAGCAGCCACCCTCGAGGGCGGGTATCGTCTCCTGACTACACCTTC.

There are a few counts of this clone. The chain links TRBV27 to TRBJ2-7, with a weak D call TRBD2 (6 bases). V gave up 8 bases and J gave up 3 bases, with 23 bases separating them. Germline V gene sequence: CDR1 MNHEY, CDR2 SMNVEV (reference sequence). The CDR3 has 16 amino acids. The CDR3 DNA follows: TGTGCCAGCGCTGCCCTCGGGGGAATTAAGTTCTACGAGCAGTACTTC. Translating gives CASAALGGIKFYEQYF.

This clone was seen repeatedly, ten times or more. Written as DNA, the CDR3 is TGCAGTGCCTCACCCCTCCACTTT. It codes for CSASPLHF. The rearrangement uses TRBV20-1 and TRBJ1-6; D gene unclear. Germline CDR1 and CDR2: DFQATT and SNEGSKA (reference sequence). V lost 6 bases and J 10 bases, leaving 1 base between the germline ends. This CDR3 comprises 8 residues.